This TCR beta chain was retrieved from a study of cytomegalovirus exposure and HLA in healthy donors. Study-level background: Within the Caucasian-associated ancestry cluster were roughly 81% of the roughly 430 genotyped donors. Study-wide points: Highly shared variants forming one cluster were likely a sequencing artifact. Researchers left out some V segments, among them TRBV6-2 and TRBV6-3, as indistinguishable. What a later analysis showed was that several of the most significant clusters appeared linked to common viral pathogens.

A note on this clone: What it recognizes is unknown.

The PCR ran on 60 Vbeta and 13 Jbeta primers. TCRdb's table, derived via immunoSEQ multiplex PCR, lists solely in-frame clones and lacks some. The sample carries around 200,000 clones, 83% recorded once. The CDR3 has 18 residues. V shed 1 base and J 0 bases; nucleotides not matched to a gene: 5. The rearrangement uses TRBV5-3 and TRBJ2-7, with 15 positions matching TRBD2. TRBV5-3 is an ORF, and what it does is uncertain. The sample comprised PBMCs. The receptor comes from a man between 50 and 59 years old in good health and CMV-seronegative. CDR3 loop: CARSLKGTSGGSSYEQYF. The CDR3 DNA is TGTGCCAGAAGCTTGAAAGGGACTAGCGGGGGGAGCTCCTACGAGCAGTACTTC.